The 5 T cell receptor beta chains below come from one sample, sequenced in a study of T cells after yellow fever vaccination. In TCRdb, the 5' RACE reads were re-called with MiXCR into one record per CDR3 protein. The sample holds more than 50,000 distinct CDR3 sequences, approximately 6% seen once. The sample in question was PBMCs, either bulk or a sorted T-cell subset (CD4+, CD8+, memory, or dextramer-sorted; not recorded which), obtained on the day of the yellow fever booster vaccination. All receptors derive from a man in his late teens or twenties who received the YFV17D yellow fever vaccine.

This chain joins TRBV12-3 or TRBV12-4 and TRBJ1-5, with D possibly being TRBD1 (5 bases). V was trimmed by 3 bases and J by 7 bases, leaving 10 bases between them. CDR3 length: 13 residues. The CDR3 DNA reads TGTGCCAGCAGTTTGGTGGGACGACAGCCCCAGCATTTT. Translated: CASSLVGRQPQHF.

This clonotype was detected ten times or more. V and J are TRBV6-5 and TRBJ2-7; TRBD1 aligns across 7 bases. Germline CDR1 reads MNHEY; CDR2 reads SVGAGI. After removal of 6 bases from V and 5 bases from J, the junction contained 13 bases not matched to a gene. This CDR3 spans 15 amino acids. The CDR3 DNA follows: TGTGCCAGCAGCAGACGCCAGGGGGTCGTAGACGAGCAGTACGTC. This translates into CASSRRQGVVDEQYV.

This clonotype was seen at least ten times. The gene calls are TRBV11-2 and TRBJ2-7, with unresolved D. Germline V gene lookup returns CDR1 SGHAT and CDR2 FQNNGV. V was cut by 1 base and J by 3 bases, with 7 bases left in between. The CDR3 length is 13 residues. This chain's CDR3 is CASSLVGNYEQYV. The CDR3 DNA is TGTGCCAGCAGCTTAGTTGGGAACTACGAGCAGTACGTC.

The chain combines TRBV7-2 with TRBJ2-2; TRBD1 matches 8 bases. Germline V gene lookup returns CDR1 SGHTA and CDR2 FQGNSA. The CDR3 is 16 amino acids. After removal of 7 bases from V and 1 base from J, the junction contained 8 bases not matched to a gene. CDR3 region: CASIHAGTGNTGELFF. In nucleotides, the CDR3 is TGTGCCAGCATCCATGCCGGGACAGGGAACACCGGGGAGCTGTTTTTT.

This clonotype was seen repeatedly, ten times or more. The chain couples TRBV5-1 to TRBJ2-7; D uncertain. The CDR3 is made up of 12 amino acids. The V gene's germline CDR1 is SGHRS and CDR2 YFSETQ. V was pared by 1 base and J by 2 bases, with 4 bases between. The chain's CDR3 is CASSLSTYEQYF. The CDR3 nucleotides are TGCGCCAGCAGCTTGAGTACCTACGAGCAGTACTTC.